This T cell receptor beta chain was identified in a study of CXCR3-negative and CXCR3-positive naive CD8 T cells. Study-level points and caveats: For CXCR3-positive naive cells, TRB CDR3s were more hydrophobic than those of CXCR3-negative naive cells.

It was by 5' RACE with UMI labels that the TRB cDNA libraries were prepared. TCRdb re-analyzed the 5' RACE reads; it lists each CDR3 protein once, without DNA. The sample table sets out approximately 100,000 distinct CDR3 sequences. As for this clonotype: The antigen is undetermined.

Triplicates of 250,000 to 350,000 cells were sorted from each CD8+ T cell subset. The CDR3 totals 15 residues. Germline CDR1 SQVTM, CDR2 ANQGSEA. This TCR derives from a human donor in good health. Some clones in this sample may be carry-over from other donors' samples. This chain connects TRBV29-1 to TRBJ2-1; TCRdb's assignment of TRBD2 cannot be checked, as there is no DNA. Sequenced material: naive CXCR3+ CD8+ T cells from blood. Noted subset: CD45RO-CCR7+CD27+CD95- naive CD8+ T cells expressing CXCR3 (TNR3+). The CDR3 loop is CSVPLQAAYFNEQFF.